Below are 29 T cell receptor beta chains sequenced from a single sample in a study of CD8+ T cells in alopecia areata. cDNA prepared by RNA extraction and subsequent reverse transcription served as the template for sequencing. Some clones are missing from TCRdb's copy, which holds only in-frame ones; the method was immunoSEQ multiplex PCR. In the table there are 30,000 to 35,000 clones, around three fifths of which are singletons. The sequenced material came from NKG2D-high CD8+ T cells sorted from blood. These receptors came from a human donor with alopecia areata.

The chain couples TRBV7-9 to TRBJ1-4; weak D call: TRBD1 (5 bases). The germline V gene encodes CDR1 SEHNR and CDR2 FQNEAQ (reference sequence). The CDR3 has 18 amino acids. The V and J ends lost 2 bases and 6 bases respectively, with 22 bases between them. The CDR3 DNA is TGTGCCAGCAGCTTAATCTCTTTTAGGGGCCCGGAGTATGAAAAACTGTTTTTT. Its protein is CASSLISFRGPEYEKLFF.

This chain connects TRBV11-1 to TRBJ2-2; TRBD2 matches 13 bases. There are 16 residues in the CDR3. CDR1 and CDR2 (germline): SGHAT, FQDESV (reference sequence). V shed 5 bases and J 3 bases; nucleotides not matched to a gene: 3. CDR3 region: CASSQTSGGDTGELFF. For the CDR3, the DNA is TGTGCCAGCAGCCAAACTAGCGGGGGGGACACCGGGGAGCTGTTTTTT.

The chain employs TRBV30 and TRBJ2-3; 8 nucleotides line up with TRBD2. Trimming cost V 0 bases and J 2 bases; bases outside gene matches: 4. CDR1 is GTSNPN and CDR2 is SVGIG in the germline V gene (reference sequence). The CDR3 has 15 residues. Here the CDR3 DNA reads TGTGCCTGGAGTGTCGGTAGCGGGATCACAGATACGCAGTATTTT. Residues: CAWSVGSGITDTQYF. The full variable domain, its missing parts supplied by reference TRBV30 and TRBJ2-3, is SQTIHQWPATLVQPVGSPLSLECTVEGTSNPNLYWYRQAAGRGLQLLFYSVGIGQISSEVPQNLSASRPQDRQFILSSKKLLLSDSGFYLCAWSVGSGITDTQYFGPGTRLTVL.

The chain couples TRBV27 to TRBJ2-1, with D possibly being TRBD2 (6 bases). Germline CDR1 and CDR2: MNHEY and SMNVEV (reference sequence). The CDR3 contains 14 residues. V lost 7 bases and J lost 7, with 17 bases in between. In DNA, the CDR3 is TGTGCCAGCACCCAAGCGGGTAGGAGAAATGAGCAGTTCTTC. Its translation is CASTQAGRRNEQFF.

The J gene is TRBJ1-6, the V gene TRBV27; tentatively, D is TRBD1 (6 bases). This CDR3 comprises 15 residues. Germline V gives CDR1 MNHEY, CDR2 SMNVEV (reference sequence). Between the trimmed V and J ends, which lost 6 bases and 7 bases, there was a span of 16 bases. The DNA of the CDR3 is TGTGCCAGCAGCCATCTGGGGCAGGGGAATTCACCCCTCCACTTT. This gives the protein CASSHLGQGNSPLHF.

This clone was seen ten or more times. The chain links TRBV7-9 to TRBJ1-6, with D possibly TRBD1 on 6 matching bases. Germline V gives CDR1 SEHNR, CDR2 FQNEAQ (reference sequence). The V end lost 4 bases, the J end lost 0 bases, and 10 bases lay between the germline ends. The length of the CDR3 is 16 residues. DNA of the CDR3: TGTGCCAGCAGCTCAACAGGGAGCTCCTATAATTCACCCCTCCACTTT. This gives the protein CASSSTGSSYNSPLHF.

The chain is built from TRBV14 and TRBJ1-2, with 8 positions matching TRBD1. The CDR3 runs 15 residues. V was clipped by 0 bases and J by 4 bases; unmatched bases: 4. Germline CDR1 SGHDN, CDR2 FVKESK. The CDR3 reads CASSQDWTGIYGYTF. The CDR3 DNA is TGTGCCAGCAGCCAAGACTGGACAGGGATCTATGGCTACACCTTC.

The gene calls are TRBV7-9 and TRBJ2-1; TRBD1 aligns across 10 bases. Unmatched junction bases numbered 8, after V lost 3 bases and J lost 6 bases. Germline V gene sequence: CDR1 SEHNR, CDR2 FQNEAQ (reference sequence). The CDR3 is 16 residues long. The CDR3 protein is CASSFWKRTGGNEQFF. The CDR3 DNA sequence: TGTGCCAGCAGCTTCTGGAAGCGGACAGGGGGCAATGAGCAGTTCTTC.

The rearrangement links TRBV7-6 to TRBJ1-5, with D possibly matching TRBD1 (5 bases). The CDR3 is 15 amino acids. Trimming shortened V by 5 bases and J by 8 bases, and 19 bases separated the two germline ends. Germline V gene sequence: CDR1 SGHVS, CDR2 FNYEAQ. In nucleotides, the CDR3 is TGTGCCAGCAGCGACGGGCCCTGGAGAGGGGAGCCCCAGCATTTT. It is translated as CASSDGPWRGEPQHF.

This chain links TRBV6-5 with TRBJ1-6; D is unclear. V was clipped by 6 bases and J by 2 bases, with 5 bases between them. CDR1 and CDR2 from the germline V gene are MNHEY and SVGAGI. The CDR3 is 13 amino acids. Here the CDR3 DNA reads TGTGCCAGCAGGGTGGCCTATAATTCACCCCTCCACTTT. Its protein product is CASRVAYNSPLHF.

This clone was recorded a few times. The V gene is TRBV7-9, the J gene TRBJ2-1, with a tentative D call TRBD2 (5 bases). The CDR3 spans 14 residues. Per the germline V gene, CDR1 is SEHNR and CDR2 is FQNEAQ (reference sequence). The ends were cut back, 4 bases at V and 1 base at J, with 8 bases in the middle. Here the CDR3 reads CASSSGNSYNEQFF. CDR3 DNA sequence: TGTGCCAGCAGCTCCGGGAATTCCTACAATGAGCAGTTCTTC.

This chain connects TRBV29-1 to TRBJ1-3; D is possibly TRBD1 (6 bases). V was pared by 0 bases and J by 0 bases, with 12 bases between. From germline, CDR1 is SQVTM and CDR2 ANQGSEA. This CDR3 spans 16 amino acids. The CDR3 bases are TGCAGCGTTGAAGATCGTGACAGGAACTCTGGAAACACCATATATTTT. Residues: CSVEDRDRNSGNTIYF. Using reference TRBV29-1 and TRBJ1-3 for the parts outside the CDR3, the full variable domain is SAVISQKPSRDICQRGTSLTIQCQVDSQVTMMFWYRQQPGQSLTLIATANQGSEATYESGFVIDKFPISRPNLTFSTLTVSNMSPEDSSIYLCSVEDRDRNSGNTIYFGEGSWLTVV.

This clone occurred once. The chain uses TRBV19 and TRBJ1-2, with D perhaps matching TRBD1 (5 bases). This CDR3 comprises 13 residues. V lost 5 bases, J lost 4 bases, and 11 bases lay in between. Germline loops: CDR1 LNHDA, CDR2 SQIVND (reference sequence). The CDR3 DNA follows: TGTGCCAGTAGTCAGACAGTGACCTATGGCTACACCTTC. Its translation is CASSQTVTYGYTF.

This clone appeared a few times. The V call is TRBV14, the J call TRBJ2-7; unclear D gene. The CDR3 runs to 11 residues. Germline V lookup: CDR1 SGHDN, CDR2 FVKESK. Trimming took off 1 base at V and 8 bases at J, with 6 bases between the two ends. The CDR3 coding sequence is TGTGCCAGCAGCCAAGGGGTGCAGCAGTACTTC. Translated, it gives CASSQGVQQYF. The complete variable domain, with remaining parts taken from reference TRBV14 and TRBJ2-7, reads EAGVTQFPSHSVIEKGQTVTLRCDPISGHDNLYWYRRVMGKEIKFLLHFVKESKQDESGMPNNRFLAERTGGTYSTLKVQPAELEDSGVYFCASSQGVQQYFGPGTRLTVT.

This chain links TRBV28 with TRBJ2-2; 9 bases agree with TRBD2. J gave up 1 base and V 4 bases, and 4 bases lay outside the gene matches. The CDR3 consists of 16 residues. Per the germline V gene, CDR1 is MDHEN and CDR2 is SYDVKM. The CDR3 bases are TGTGCCAGCAGTTGGGGTAGCGGGGGGAACACCGGGGAGCTGTTTTTT. Protein: CASSWGSGGNTGELFF. Full variable domain (missing parts from reference TRBV28 and TRBJ2-2): DVKVTQSSRYLVKRTGEKVFLECVQDMDHENMFWYRQDPGLGLRLIYFSYDVKMKEKGDIPEGYSVSREKKERFSLILESASTNQTSMYLCASSWGSGGNTGELFFGEGSRLTVL.

This sequence joins TRBV7-8 and TRBJ1-4, with D uncertain. V was clipped by 0 bases and J by 5 bases, with 10 bases between them. The germline CDR1 and CDR2 sequences are SGHVS and FQNEAQ. The CDR3 is 15 amino acids. The CDR3 nucleotides are TGTGCCAGCAGCTTAGCCCTTCCTTTAAATGAAAAACTGTTTTTT. Protein sequence: CASSLALPLNEKLFF. The full variable domain, its missing parts supplied by reference TRBV7-8 and TRBJ1-4, is GAGVSQSPRYKVAKRGQDVALRCDPISGHVSLFWYQQALGQGPEFLTYFQNEAQLDKSGLPSDRFFAERPEGSVSTLKIQRTQQEDSAVYLCASSLALPLNEKLFFGSGTQLSVL.

The chain is built from TRBV11-2 and TRBJ2-7; TRBD1 or TRBD2 may be the D gene (5 bases each). This CDR3 spans 14 amino acids. Trimming took 4 bases from V and 4 from J, leaving 14 bases between them. Germline V gene sequence: CDR1 SGHAT, CDR2 FQNNGV. In DNA form, the CDR3 reads TGTGCCAGCAGCTACCAGGGAGTCTGGTACGAGCAGTACTTC. The encoded protein is CASSYQGVWYEQYF. The full variable domain, with the rest looked up from reference TRBV11-2 and TRBJ2-7, is EAGVAQSPRYKIIEKRQSVAFWCNPISGHATLYWYQQILGQGPKLLIQFQNNGVVDDSQLPKDRFSAERLKGVDSTLKIQPAKLEDSAVYLCASSYQGVWYEQYFGPGTRLTVT.

This sequence joins TRBV14 and TRBJ1-2; D is possibly TRBD1 (5 bases). This CDR3 is built from 12 residues. V lost 4 bases and J 4 bases, leaving 7 bases between the germline ends. The V gene's germline CDR1 is SGHDN and CDR2 FVKESK. CDR3 DNA sequence: TGTGCCAGCAGCCCTGGGGGCTATGGCTACACCTTC. This gives the protein CASSPGGYGYTF.

The rearrangement links TRBV7-2 to TRBJ2-1; 9 bases align to TRBD2. CDR3 length equals 18 residues. V lost 5 bases, J lost 9 bases, and 20 bases stayed unmatched. Germline V lookup: CDR1 SGHTA, CDR2 FQGNSA. CDR3 region: CASSALAGGPPAEGEQFF. The CDR3 DNA sequence: TGTGCCAGCAGCGCACTTGCGGGGGGGCCTCCCGCCGAGGGTGAGCAGTTCTTC.

V usage is TRBV29-1 and J usage is TRBJ1-2; D not resolved. Germline CDR1 is SQVTM and CDR2 is ANQGSEA. V lost 6 bases, J lost 3 bases, and 8 bases lay in between. The length of the CDR3 is 11 residues. The CDR3: CSVPADYGYTF. The CDR3 DNA follows: TGCAGCGTCCCCGCTGACTATGGCTACACCTTC.

The rearrangement joins TRBV6-5 to TRBJ1-2; D remains unclear. V was cut by 4 bases and J by 1 base, with 4 bases left in between. CDR3 size: 12 residues. From germline, CDR1 is MNHEY and CDR2 SVGAGI. CDR3 DNA: TGTGCCAGCAGTTTCAGTAACTATGGCTACACCTTC. This gives the protein CASSFSNYGYTF.

This chain joins TRBV19 and TRBJ2-6; D gene uncertain. Germline V gene lookup returns CDR1 LNHDA and CDR2 SQIVND (reference sequence). Deletions cut 1 base from V and 0 bases from J, with 7 bases between. This CDR3 contains 16 residues. The CDR3 here is CASSIVSVSGANVLTF. The CDR3 DNA is TGTGCCAGTAGTATAGTAAGCGTCTCTGGGGCCAACGTCCTGACTTTC.

The count of this clone is one. The chain carries TRBV19 and TRBJ2-7; perhaps D is TRBD1 or TRBD2 (6 bases each). This CDR3 comprises 15 residues. Trimming stripped 6 bases from V and 3 bases from J, with 18 bases between. In germline, CDR1 is LNHDA, CDR2 SQIVND (reference sequence). The CDR3 nucleotides are TGTGCCAGTAGAACCAGCGTGGGGGGCATCTACGAGCAGTACTTC. It specifies CASRTSVGGIYEQYF.

This sequence joins TRBV6-5 and TRBJ2-1; 11 nucleotides line up with TRBD2. V lost 5 bases and J lost 5; bases outside the gene matches: 5. CDR1 MNHEY and CDR2 SVGAGI come from the germline V gene. CDR3 length equals 15 residues. Here the CDR3 DNA reads TGTGCCAGCAGTAAGACTAGCGGGACCCACAATGAGCAGTTCTTC. Protein product: CASSKTSGTHNEQFF.

The table lists this clone with a few counts. The chain has TRBV29-1 and TRBJ1-1, with D unclear. Germline lookup yields CDR1 SQVTM and CDR2 ANQGSEA. Between the trimmed V and J ends, which lost 0 bases and 11 bases, there was a span of 7 bases. The CDR3 spans 10 residues. The CDR3 region is CSVEELVAFF. CDR3 DNA sequence: TGCAGCGTTGAAGAATTGGTGGCTTTCTTT.

This chain uses TRBV9 with TRBJ2-3; the D is unclear. This CDR3 has 14 residues. Germline lookup yields CDR1 SGDLS and CDR2 YYNGEE. The ends were cut back, 3 bases at V and 6 bases at J, with 14 bases in the middle. CDR3 bases: TGTGCCAGCAGCGCCCCGGTCACTTCTGATACGCAGTATTTT. Its protein product is CASSAPVTSDTQYF.

The chain is built from TRBV7-9 and TRBJ2-3; D is perhaps TRBD1 or TRBD2 (5 bases each). CDR1 and CDR2 (germline): SEHNR, FQNEAQ (reference sequence). The V and J ends lost 7 bases and 0 bases respectively, with 14 bases between them. The CDR3 runs 15 residues. CDR3 in amino acids: CASNQRGRSTDTQYF. In DNA form, the CDR3 reads TGTGCCAGCAACCAGAGGGGCCGGAGCACAGATACGCAGTATTTT. The full variable domain, rest sourced from reference TRBV7-9 and TRBJ2-3, is DTGVSQNPRHKITKRGQNVTFRCDPISEHNRLYWYRQTLGQGPEFLTYFQNEAQLEKSRLLSDRFSAERPKGSFSTLEIQRTEQGDSAMYLCASNQRGRSTDTQYFGPGTRLTVL.

The V gene is TRBV7-6, the J gene TRBJ2-7; TRBD2 aligns across 10 bases. CDR3 length equals 15 residues. The junction had 5 bases not matched to a gene; V was cut back by 1 base and J by 5 bases. CDR1 SGHVS and CDR2 FNYEAQ come from the germline V gene. CDR3 region: CASSLEPSGGHEQYF. For the CDR3, the DNA is TGTGCCAGCAGCTTAGAGCCTAGCGGGGGTCACGAGCAGTACTTC.

In this sample, this clone turned up once. This chain links TRBV7-2 with TRBJ1-1, with D unresolved. V was shortened by 1 base and J by 1 base, with 7 bases between the two germline ends. This CDR3 has 14 amino acids. CDR1 and CDR2 from the germline V gene are SGHTA and FQGNSA. CDR3 in DNA: TGTGCCAGCAGCTTAGTAGGCAAGAACACTGAAGCTTTCTTT. It translates to CASSLVGKNTEAFF.